This T cell receptor (beta chain) emerged from a study of early T cells in non-severe SARS-CoV-2 infection. Study-level points and caveats: VDJdb-based matching was biased toward anti-spike CD8 responses and missed private and CD4 specificities.

A word on this clonotype: Its antigen is as yet unknown.

V lost 4 bases, J lost 0 bases, and 15 bases lay in between. The V gene's germline CDR1 is SGHTA and CDR2 FQGTGA. The CDR3 sequence is 16 residues long. Attachment of unique molecular identifiers to individual cDNA molecules was performed. TCRdb reprocessed the 5' RACE reads with MiXCR, giving one entry per CDR3 protein. The table has tens of thousands of distinct CDR3 sequences, roughly 10% seen once. V and J are TRBV7-3 and TRBJ1-1; D is unresolved. The sequenced material came from whole blood. The clonotype was recovered from an adult who was a healthcare worker with PCR-confirmed SARS-CoV-2 infection or an uninfected control (not recorded which). The CDR3 loop reads CASSSSGTWLNTEAFF. The CDR3 nucleotides read TGTGCCAGCAGCTCGTCGGGCACCTGGTTGAACACTGAAGCTTTCTTT.